The entry below gives a single T cell receptor (beta chain) sequence along with its context. Its antigen remains unidentified. V lost 0 bases and J lost 0, with 13 bases in between. The CDR3 is 16 residues long. The germline V gene has CDR1 SGDLS and CDR2 YYNGEE. The data stem from a study of T-cell memory formation after mild COVID-19. The authors produced TCR alpha and TCR beta cDNA libraries with sample barcodes and UMIs by 5'RACE using constant-segment primers. TCRdb used MiXCR to reprocess the 5' RACE reads, holding one entry per CDR3 protein. This table holds just over 350,000 distinct CDR3 sequences, around 14% found once. Findings and caveats of the study: Balance between CD4 and CD8 was seen in clones contracting day 15 to 85, and a CD4+ lean was seen in later expanders. Cross-reactive memory apparently joined, as some responding clones appeared in pre-infection memory.

The genes are TRBV9 and TRBJ2-7; a possible D gene is TRBD2 (6 bases). The sequenced sample consisted of PBMCs or a T cell subset sorted from them (not recorded which). The receptor was isolated from a man younger than 35 who had mild COVID-19 (a few samples of this study predate the infection). Cell type and time point are not known. The CDR3 DNA reads TGTGCCAGCAGCGTAGGGGGGGACGCGAGCTCCTACGAGCAGTACTTC. Protein product: CASSVGGDASSYEQYF.